These 22 T cell receptor beta chains came from one sample sequenced in a study of control samples from healthy donors and cancer patients. Measured with immunoSEQ multiplex PCR; TCRdb has only the in-frame clones, and not every one. The data show 85,000 to 100,000 clones, 90% to 95% seen once. The source material was blood. The receptors were gathered from a man aged 18 to 30 in good health.

The chain joins TRBV4-2 to TRBJ2-5; tentatively, D is TRBD2 (5 bases). The germline V and J ends were trimmed by 0 bases and 1 base, with 9 bases remaining between them. The CDR3 covers 15 residues. The germline CDR1 and CDR2 sequences are LGHNA and YNFKEQ. The CDR3 loop is CASSQERSGQETQYF. DNA for the CDR3: TGTGCCAGCAGCCAAGAAAGGAGCGGCCAAGAGACCCAGTACTTC.

The chain employs TRBV7-2 and TRBJ1-2; possible D gene TRBD1, 6 bases. Germline V gene data show CDR1 as SGHTA and CDR2 as FQGNSA. The CDR3 has 16 residues. V lost 3 bases and J lost 3, with 17 bases in between. CDR3 in amino acids: CASSFIIWTDDYGYTF. In nucleotides, the CDR3 is TGTGCCAGCAGCTTTATTATCTGGACAGACGACTATGGCTACACCTTC.

This chain joins TRBV7-8 and TRBJ2-3, with 7 bases aligning to TRBD2. CDR3 length: 17 amino acids. The ends lost 0 bases at V and 5 bases at J; junction bases unmatched: 11. Germline CDR1 and CDR2: SGHVS and FQNEAQ. The CDR3 spells CASSLAGVASGGDTQYF. CDR3 sequence (DNA): TGTGCCAGCAGCTTAGCGGGAGTGGCTAGCGGTGGAGATACGCAGTATTTT.

This clone was counted a few times. The chain uses TRBV1 and TRBJ1-1. TRBV1 is classified as a pseudogene. This CDR3 comprises 16 residues. The CDR3 DNA sequence: TGCACCAGCAGCCAAGATAACCGGGCCAAAGGCACTGAAGCTTTCTTT. This gives the protein CTSSQDNRAKGTEAFF.

This chain uses TRBV9 with TRBJ2-2, with 9 positions matching TRBD2. Trimming at V came to 0 bases and at J to 5 bases, leaving 5 bases not matched to a gene. In germline, CDR1 is SGDLS, CDR2 YYNGEE. The CDR3 consists of 16 residues. The CDR3 coding sequence is TGTGCCAGCAGCGTAGGGGCGGGAGGGCCGACCGGGGAGCTGTTTTTT. Translating it yields CASSVGAGGPTGELFF.

The chain couples TRBV19 to TRBJ1-1; possible D gene TRBD1, 6 bases. V lost 6 bases to trimming and J lost 6 bases, with 17 bases between them. The germline V gene encodes CDR1 LNHDA and CDR2 SQIVND (reference sequence). The CDR3 is 14 amino acids. The CDR3 loop is CASRALGGKSEAFF. CDR3 sequence (DNA): TGTGCCAGTAGGGCGTTGGGGGGCAAATCTGAAGCTTTCTTT. Using reference TRBV19 and TRBJ1-1 for the parts outside the CDR3, the full variable domain is DGGITQSPKYLFRKEGQNVTLSCEQNLNHDAMYWYRQDPGQGLRLIYYSQIVNDFQKGDIAEGYSVSREKKESFPLTVTSAQKNPTAFYLCASRALGGKSEAFFGQGTRLTVV.

The chain combines TRBV6-1 with TRBJ2-1; 13 bases match TRBD2. CDR3 size: 17 residues. J was trimmed by 4 bases and V by 1 base; bases with no gene match: 4. Germline V lookup: CDR1 MNHNS, CDR2 SASEGT. CDR3 residues: CASSEDGGLAGYNEQFF. CDR3 bases: TGTGCCAGCAGTGAAGACGGGGGACTAGCGGGATACAATGAGCAGTTCTTC.

The count of this clone is one. Other DNA variants within this sample encode the same CDR3. V and J are TRBV6-5 and TRBJ1-5; 8 nucleotides align to TRBD1. V lost 6 bases to trimming and J lost 4 bases; unmatched junction nucleotides: 5. The germline V gene has CDR1 MNHEY and CDR2 SVGAGI. This CDR3 has 14 residues. CDR3 sequence reads: CASSLDRVNQPQHF. Written as DNA, the CDR3 is TGTGCCAGCAGCTTGGACAGGGTTAATCAGCCCCAGCATTTT.

The CDR3 is CASSQDRKLSLGAFF. The CDR3 region has the DNA TGCGCCAGCAGCCAAGATCGGAAGCTGTCTCTTGGAGCTTTCTTT. The chain employs TRBV4-3 and TRBJ1-1, with D unclear. CDR3 length: 15 amino acids. Germline-derived CDR1 and CDR2 are LGHNA and YSLEER. Trimming took off 0 bases at V and 10 bases at J, with 18 bases between the two ends.

A word on this clone: One end of the junction does not line up with germline, which may come from a read error. The chain joins TRBV14 to TRBJ2-1; no clear D. Germline V CDR1 and CDR2: SGHDN, FVKESK. The CDR3 has 9 amino acids. The chain's CDR3 is CASSQVLVF. The CDR3 DNA sequence: TGTGCCAGCAGCCAAGTCCTGGTCTTC.

This clone was observed a single time. The rearrangement uses TRBV6-2 or TRBV6-3 and TRBJ1-2; tentative D call: TRBD1 (5 bases). V lost 0 bases to trimming and J lost 4 bases, with 12 bases between them. Germline V gives CDR1 MNHEY, CDR2 SVGEGT. This CDR3 has 15 residues. CDR3 in amino acids: CASSYSVGGGYGYTF. The CDR3 nucleotides read TGTGCCAGCAGTTACTCCGTCGGGGGGGGCTATGGCTACACCTTC.

The genes are TRBV27 and TRBJ1-2, with TRBD1 identical over 10 bases. CDR1 and CDR2 from the germline V gene are MNHEY and SMNVEV (reference sequence). V trimming: 5 bases; J trimming: 7 bases; junction bases outside the gene matches: 10. The CDR3 sequence is 15 residues long. The CDR3 DNA sequence: TGTGCCAGCAGTACTCTAGGGACAGGGGCATTTGGCTACACCTTC. Protein sequence: CASSTLGTGAFGYTF.

The chain couples TRBV5-1 to TRBJ2-3; 7 bases agree with TRBD2. The germline V gene encodes CDR1 SGHRS and CDR2 YFSETQ. Trimming took 1 base from V and 2 from J; bases not matched to a gene: 10. The CDR3 loop spans 17 amino acids. Written as DNA, the CDR3 is TGCGCCAGCAGCTTGAGATCCGGGGGGAGGTACACAGATACGCAGTATTTT. Translation: CASSLRSGGRYTDTQYF.

This clone occurred once. This chain connects TRBV6-5 to TRBJ1-2; TRBD1 aligns across 7 bases. V was clipped by 6 bases and J by 6 bases; unmatched bases: 10. Germline assignment: CDR1 MNHEY and CDR2 SVGAGI. This CDR3 is 14 amino acids long. The CDR3 region has the DNA TGTGCCAGCAGCGCACAGGGGTTGGAAAATGGCTACACCTTC. It codes for CASSAQGLENGYTF.

The J gene is TRBJ2-1, the V gene TRBV5-4, with TRBD1 identical over 9 bases. Germline V gene lookup returns CDR1 SGHNT and CDR2 YYREEE (reference sequence). After removal of 4 bases from V and 5 bases from J, the junction contained 10 bases not matched to a gene. The CDR3 contains 16 residues. The CDR3 sequence: CASSGAWGQGDNEQFF. The CDR3, as DNA: TGTGCCAGCAGCGGGGCTTGGGGACAGGGAGACAATGAGCAGTTCTTC.

The chain employs TRBV5-1 and TRBJ2-3; D remains ambiguous. The CDR3 contains 12 residues. Germline-derived CDR1 and CDR2 are SGHRS and YFSETQ. Between the trimmed V and J ends, which lost 4 bases and 6 bases, there was a span of 9 bases. The CDR3 region is CASSPPSDTQYF. The CDR3 DNA sequence: TGCGCCAGCAGCCCCCCGTCGGATACGCAGTATTTT.

This chain's CDR3 is CASSQPRQGGNQPQHF. DNA for the CDR3: TGCGCCAGCAGCCAACCTAGACAGGGGGGCAATCAGCCCCAGCATTTT. V is TRBV4-1 and J is TRBJ1-5, with 9 bases that match TRBD1. V dropped 2 bases and J dropped 2; count of bases not matched to a gene: 4. CDR1 is MGHRA and CDR2 is YSYEKL in the germline V gene. The CDR3 is 16 amino acids.

The chain has TRBV6-5 and TRBJ1-1, with D maybe TRBD1 (5 bases). This CDR3 comprises 15 residues. The germline V gene has CDR1 MNHEY and CDR2 SVGAGI. Between the trimmed V and J ends, which lost 6 bases and 4 bases, there was a span of 18 bases. CDR3 sequence: CASSLTGDWGTEAFF. CDR3 coding DNA: TGTGCCAGCAGCCTGACGGGGGATTGGGGCACTGAAGCTTTCTTT.

The chain carries TRBV28 and TRBJ2-1; TRBD2 aligns across 8 bases. CDR1 is MDHEN, CDR2 SYDVKM, per germline. CDR3 length equals 15 residues. J gave up 6 bases and V 4 bases, and 8 bases lay outside the gene matches. The CDR3: CASSYSSGRINEQFF. The CDR3 DNA reads TGTGCCAGCAGTTACTCTAGCGGGCGAATCAATGAGCAGTTCTTC.

The chain carries TRBV10-3 and TRBJ1-5, with D perhaps matching TRBD1 (5 bases). The CDR3 sequence is 14 residues long. Germline loops: CDR1 ENHRY, CDR2 SYGVKD. V was pared by 10 bases and J by 0 bases, with 13 bases between. The DNA of the CDR3 is TGTGCCACCTTTGAGGGGTCTAGCAATCAGCCCCAGCATTTT. Its protein is CATFEGSSNQPQHF.

The rearrangement links TRBV7-9 to TRBJ1-5; maybe TRBD1 (6 bases). Germline V gene sequence: CDR1 SEHNR, CDR2 FQNEAQ (reference sequence). Trimming left V 9 bases short and J 3 bases short, with 15 bases between. This CDR3 has 14 residues. The DNA of the CDR3 is TGTGCCAGGGGACACGGGGGTGACAATCAGCCCCAGCATTTT. Encoded protein: CARGHGGDNQPQHF.

The V and J genes are TRBV7-3 and TRBJ2-2, with 7 nucleotides matching TRBD1. With V trimmed by 5 bases and J by 14 bases, 8 bases remained unmatched. Germline V gene sequence: CDR1 SGHTA, CDR2 FQGTGA. This CDR3 contains 12 residues. CDR3 in DNA: TGTGCCAGCAGCCTCCGGACAGGCATACTGTTTTTT. It translates to CASSLRTGILFF.